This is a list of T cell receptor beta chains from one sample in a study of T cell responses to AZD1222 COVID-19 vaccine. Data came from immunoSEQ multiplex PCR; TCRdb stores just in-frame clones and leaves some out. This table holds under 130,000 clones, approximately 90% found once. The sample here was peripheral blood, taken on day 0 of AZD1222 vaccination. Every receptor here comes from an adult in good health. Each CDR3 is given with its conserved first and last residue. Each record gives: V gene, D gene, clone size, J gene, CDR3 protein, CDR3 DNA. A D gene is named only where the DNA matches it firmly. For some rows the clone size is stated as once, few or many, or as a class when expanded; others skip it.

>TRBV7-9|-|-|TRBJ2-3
CASSPPGDRPSTDTQYF
TGTGCCAGCAGCCCCCCAGGCGACAGGCCGAGCACAGATACGCAGTATTTT
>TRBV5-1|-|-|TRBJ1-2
CASSLVYIRGYTF
TGCGCCAGCAGCTTAGTCTACATCAGGGGCTACACCTTC
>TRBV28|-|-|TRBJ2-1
CASKRGGGSSYNEQFF
TGTGCCAGCAAGAGGGGGGGAGGGAGCTCCTACAATGAGCAGTTCTTC
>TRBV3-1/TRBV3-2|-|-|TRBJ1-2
CASNDGHNGYTF
TGTGCCAGCAACGACGGACACAATGGCTACACCTTC
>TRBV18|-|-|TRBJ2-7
CASSPPGDPTYEQYF
TGTGCCAGCTCACCACCGGGGGACCCTACCTACGAGCAGTACTTC
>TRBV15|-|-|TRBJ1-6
CATSRDPGSNSPLHF
TGTGCCACCAGCAGAGATCCAGGTAGCAATTCACCCCTCCACTTT
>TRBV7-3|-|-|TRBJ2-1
CASSPPTGVGYNEQFF
TGTGCCAGCAGCCCCCCGACAGGTGTGGGCTACAATGAGCAGTTCTTC
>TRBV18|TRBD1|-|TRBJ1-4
CASSVDRDFATNEKLFF
TGTGCCAGCTCAGTGGACAGGGATTTTGCAACTAATGAAAAACTGTTTTTT
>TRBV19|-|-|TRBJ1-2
CATYKRGTYNYGYTF
TGTGCCACCTATAAACGGGGGACCTATAACTATGGCTACACCTTC
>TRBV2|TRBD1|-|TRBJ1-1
CASRETGMNTEAFF
TGTGCCAGCAGAGAGACAGGGATGAACACTGAAGCTTTCTTT
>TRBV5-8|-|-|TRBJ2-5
CASSTTQYF
TGTGCCAGCAGCACTACCCAGTACTTC
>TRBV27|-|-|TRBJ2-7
CASRFGSSYEQYF
TGTGCCAGCAGATTTGGGAGTTCCTACGAGCAGTACTTC
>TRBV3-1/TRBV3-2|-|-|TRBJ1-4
CASRLGDEKLFF
TGTGCCAGCAGGTTGGGTGATGAAAAACTGTTTTTT
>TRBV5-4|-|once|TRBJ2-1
CASSLGRGDEQFF
TGTGCCAGCAGCTTGGGAAGGGGAGATGAGCAGTTCTTC
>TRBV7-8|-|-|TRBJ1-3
CASSPGRTSGNTIYF
TGTGCCAGCAGCCCGGGACGGACCTCTGGAAACACCATATATTTT
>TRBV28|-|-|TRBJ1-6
CASNSRIGSPLHF
TGTGCCAGCAACTCTAGAATCGGTTCACCCCTCCACTTT
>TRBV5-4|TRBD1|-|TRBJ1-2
CASSQGGVLTNYGYTF
TGTGCCAGCAGCCAAGGGGGCGTATTAACTAACTATGGCTACACCTTC
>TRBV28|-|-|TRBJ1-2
CASSLWQERNIGYTF
TGTGCCAGCAGTTTATGGCAGGAAAGGAACATTGGCTACACCTTC
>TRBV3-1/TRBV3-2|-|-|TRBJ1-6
CASSQGYNSPLHF
TGTGCCAGCAGCCAAGGCTATAATTCACCCCTCCACTTT
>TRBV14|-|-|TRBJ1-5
CASSQVVMRPRGNQPQHF
TGTGCCAGCAGCCAAGTCGTAATGAGGCCCAGGGGAAATCAGCCCCAGCATTTT
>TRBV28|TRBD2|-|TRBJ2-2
CASRSGGANTGELFF
TGTGCCAGCAGAAGCGGGGGGGCGAACACCGGGGAGCTGTTTTTT
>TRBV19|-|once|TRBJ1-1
CASLPGGGGPDSEAFF
TGTGCCAGCCTCCCGGGAGGGGGTGGACCCGATTCTGAAGCTTTCTTT
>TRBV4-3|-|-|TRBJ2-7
CASSHSGTGEYEQYF
TGCGCCAGCAGCCATTCCGGGACTGGAGAGTACGAGCAGTACTTC
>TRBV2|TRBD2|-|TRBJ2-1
CASSPWGGTNNEQFF
TGTGCCAGCAGCCCTTGGGGGGGGACTAACAATGAGCAGTTCTTC